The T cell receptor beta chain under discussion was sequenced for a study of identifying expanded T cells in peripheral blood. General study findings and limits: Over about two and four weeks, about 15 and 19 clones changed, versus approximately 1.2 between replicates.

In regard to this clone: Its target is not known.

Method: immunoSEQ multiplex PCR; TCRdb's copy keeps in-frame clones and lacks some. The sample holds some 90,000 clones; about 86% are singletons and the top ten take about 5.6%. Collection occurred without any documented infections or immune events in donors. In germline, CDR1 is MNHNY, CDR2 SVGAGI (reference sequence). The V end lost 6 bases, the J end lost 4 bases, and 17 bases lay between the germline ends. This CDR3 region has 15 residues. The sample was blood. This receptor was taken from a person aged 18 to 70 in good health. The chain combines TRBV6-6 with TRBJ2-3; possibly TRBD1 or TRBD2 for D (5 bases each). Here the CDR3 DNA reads TGTGCCAGCAGCCGACGGGACGTCAGGGCAGATACGCAGTATTTT. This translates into CASSRRDVRADTQYF.